This T cell receptor (beta chain) comes out of a study of OX40 agonist ivuxolimab in advanced cancers. In the case of this clone: Its antigen is not known.

Germline V CDR1 and CDR2: SGHDT, YYEEEE. The CDR3 runs 13 residues. The V end was cut by 0 bases, the J end by 8 bases, with 8 bases between. The table came from immunoSEQ multiplex PCR; TCRdb's copy has only in-frame clones and leaves some out. The data contain more than 75,000 clones, under 90% of them singletons. Study-wide results and caveats: At 0.1 to 3.0 mg/kg and by week 6, CD4+ and CD8+ T cells in the blood had expanded clonally. Relative to CD4+ cells, CD8+ T cells on average had more expanded clones.

This TCR came from an adult with an advanced solid tumor such as melanoma, head and neck, liver or kidney cancer. Sample: CD4+ or CD8+ T cells sorted from blood, taken in a trial of the OX40 agonist ivuxolimab. The chain uses TRBV5-6 and TRBJ1-4; D unclear. The CDR3 DNA sequence: TGTGCCAGCAGCTTGGGGGTTCGCGAAAAACTGTTTTTT. It is translated as CASSLGVREKLFF. Complete variable domain (other parts from reference TRBV5-6 and TRBJ1-4): DAGVTQSPTHLIKTRGQQVTLRCSPKSGHDTVSWYQQALGQGPQFIFQYYEEEERQRGNFPDRFSGHQFPNYSSELNVNALLLGDSALYLCASSLGVREKLFFGSGTQLSVL.